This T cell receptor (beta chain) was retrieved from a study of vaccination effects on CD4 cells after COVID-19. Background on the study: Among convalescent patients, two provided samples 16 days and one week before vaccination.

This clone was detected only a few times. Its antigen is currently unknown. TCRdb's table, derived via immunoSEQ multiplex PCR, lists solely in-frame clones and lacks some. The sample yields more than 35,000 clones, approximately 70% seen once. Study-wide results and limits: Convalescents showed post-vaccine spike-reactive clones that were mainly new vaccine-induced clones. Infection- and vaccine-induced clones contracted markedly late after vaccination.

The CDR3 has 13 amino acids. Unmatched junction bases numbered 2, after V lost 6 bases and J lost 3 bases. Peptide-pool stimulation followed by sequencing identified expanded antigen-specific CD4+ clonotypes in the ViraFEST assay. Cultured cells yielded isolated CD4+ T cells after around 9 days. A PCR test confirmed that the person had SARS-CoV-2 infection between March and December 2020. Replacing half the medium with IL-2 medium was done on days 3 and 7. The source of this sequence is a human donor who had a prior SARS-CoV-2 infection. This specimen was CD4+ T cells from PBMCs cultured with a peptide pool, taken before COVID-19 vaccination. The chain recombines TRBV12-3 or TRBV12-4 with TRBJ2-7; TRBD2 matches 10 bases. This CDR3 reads CASSRLAGYEQYF. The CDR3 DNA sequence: TGTGCCAGCAGCCGACTAGCGGGCTACGAGCAGTACTTC.